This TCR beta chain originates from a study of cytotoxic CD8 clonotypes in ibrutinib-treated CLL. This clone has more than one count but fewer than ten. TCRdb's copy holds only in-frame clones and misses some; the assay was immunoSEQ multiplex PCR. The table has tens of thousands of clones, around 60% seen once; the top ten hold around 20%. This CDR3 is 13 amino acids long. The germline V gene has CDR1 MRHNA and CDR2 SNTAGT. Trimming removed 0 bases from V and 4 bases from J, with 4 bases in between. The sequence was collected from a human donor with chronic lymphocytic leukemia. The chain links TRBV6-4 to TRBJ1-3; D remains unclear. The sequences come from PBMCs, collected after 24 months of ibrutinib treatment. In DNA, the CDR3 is TGTGCCAGCAGTGACTCGAACGGAAACACCATATATTTT. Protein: CASSDSNGNTIYF.